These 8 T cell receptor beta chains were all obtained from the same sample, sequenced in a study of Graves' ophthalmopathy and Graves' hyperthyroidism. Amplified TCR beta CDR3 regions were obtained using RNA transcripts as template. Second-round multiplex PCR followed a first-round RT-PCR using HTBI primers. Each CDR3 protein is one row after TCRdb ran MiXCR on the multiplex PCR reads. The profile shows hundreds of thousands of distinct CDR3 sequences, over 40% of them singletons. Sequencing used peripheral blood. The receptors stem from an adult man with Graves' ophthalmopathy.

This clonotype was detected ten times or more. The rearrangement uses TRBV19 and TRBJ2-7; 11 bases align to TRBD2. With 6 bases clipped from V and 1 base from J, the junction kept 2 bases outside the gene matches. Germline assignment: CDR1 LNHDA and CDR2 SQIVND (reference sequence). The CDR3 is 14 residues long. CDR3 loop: CASSRLAGSYEQYF. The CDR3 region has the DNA TGTGCCAGTAGCAGACTAGCGGGGTCCTACGAGCAGTACTTC.

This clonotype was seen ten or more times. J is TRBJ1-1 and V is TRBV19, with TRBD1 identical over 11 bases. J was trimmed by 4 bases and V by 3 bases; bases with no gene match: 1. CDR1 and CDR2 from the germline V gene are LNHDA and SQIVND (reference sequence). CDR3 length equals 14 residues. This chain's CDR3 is CASSMGTGGTEAFF. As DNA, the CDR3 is TGTGCCAGTAGTATGGGGACAGGGGGCACTGAAGCTTTCTTT.

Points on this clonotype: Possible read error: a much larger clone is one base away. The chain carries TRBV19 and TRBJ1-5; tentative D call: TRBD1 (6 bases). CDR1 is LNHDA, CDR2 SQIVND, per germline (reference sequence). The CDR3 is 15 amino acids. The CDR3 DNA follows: TGTGCCAGTAGTATAGGGGGCGCGGGCGGACAGCTCCAGCATTTT. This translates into CASSIGGAGGQLQHF.

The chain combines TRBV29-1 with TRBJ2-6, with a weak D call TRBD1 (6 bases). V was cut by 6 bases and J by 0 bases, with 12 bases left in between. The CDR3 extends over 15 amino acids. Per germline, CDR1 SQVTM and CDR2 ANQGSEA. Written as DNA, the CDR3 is TGCAGCGTCGAGGAAGGGGGCTCTGGGGCCAACGTCCTGACTTTC. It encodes CSVEEGGSGANVLTF.

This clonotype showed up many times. The CDR3 nucleotides are TGTGCCAGCAATCGGGAGTCGAGCGGCTACACCTTC. Its translation: CASNRESSGYTF. The rearrangement links TRBV9 to TRBJ1-2; D gene uncertain. V gave up 6 bases and J gave up 8 bases, with 14 bases separating them. Germline CDR1 is SGDLS and CDR2 is YYNGEE. The CDR3 runs 12 residues.

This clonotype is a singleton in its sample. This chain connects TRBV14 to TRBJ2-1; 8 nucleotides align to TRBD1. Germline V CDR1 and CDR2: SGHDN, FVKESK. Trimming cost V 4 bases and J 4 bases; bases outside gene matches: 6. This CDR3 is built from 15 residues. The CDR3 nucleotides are TGTGCCAGCAGCCCTCGGGACAGGCTATACAATGAGCAGTTCTTC. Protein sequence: CASSPRDRLYNEQFF.

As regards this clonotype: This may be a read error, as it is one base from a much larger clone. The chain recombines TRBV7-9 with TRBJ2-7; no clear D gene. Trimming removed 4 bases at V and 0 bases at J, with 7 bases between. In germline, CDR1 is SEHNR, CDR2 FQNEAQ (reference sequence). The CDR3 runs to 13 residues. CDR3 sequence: CASSSIHSYEQYF. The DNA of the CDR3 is TGTGCCAGCAGCTCAATACACTCCTACGAGCAGTACTTC.

The CDR3: CSASQTADPYF. CDR3 sequence (DNA): TGCAGTGCTAGCCAGACGGCGGACCCGTACTTC. This rearrangement joins TRBV20-1 to TRBJ2-5; D remains ambiguous. Germline-derived CDR1 and CDR2 are DFQATT and SNEGSKA (reference sequence). This CDR3 contains 11 residues. V gave up 3 bases and J gave up 13 bases, with 15 bases separating them.